This entry lists 8 T cell receptor beta chains sequenced from one sample in a study of cytomegalovirus exposure and HLA in healthy donors. The PCR was carried out with 60 Vbeta primers and 13 Jbeta primers. Using immunoSEQ multiplex PCR, the repertoire was profiled, and TCRdb retains in-frame clones only, with some absent. The data show about 140,000 clones, and the top ten clones hold around 2.2%. The sample taken for sequencing was PBMCs. Receptors were obtained from a woman aged 18-30 years in good health and CMV-seronegative.

This chain connects TRBV7-3 to TRBJ2-3; 9 nucleotides match TRBD1. The junction had 4 bases not matched to a gene; V was cut back by 4 bases and J by 5 bases. The V gene's germline CDR1 is SGHTA and CDR2 FQGTGA. The CDR3 consists of 14 residues. The CDR3 sequence is CASSSQGAGDTQYF. The DNA for the CDR3 is TGTGCCAGCAGCTCACAGGGGGCCGGAGATACGCAGTATTTT.

V gene TRBV19 combines with J gene TRBJ1-2, with a weak D call TRBD1 (5 bases). Trimming removed 8 bases from V and 8 bases from J, with 18 bases in between. The CDR3 totals 13 residues. Germline V gene sequence: CDR1 LNHDA, CDR2 SQIVND (reference sequence). The CDR3: CASGFSRDSGYTF. The CDR3 bases are TGTGCCAGTGGGTTTTCTAGGGACTCCGGCTACACCTTC. Using reference TRBV19 and TRBJ1-2 for the parts outside the CDR3, the full variable domain is DGGITQSPKYLFRKEGQNVTLSCEQNLNHDAMYWYRQDPGQGLRLIYYSQIVNDFQKGDIAEGYSVSREKKESFPLTVTSAQKNPTAFYLCASGFSRDSGYTFGSGTRLTVV.

On this clone: Other nucleotide sequences from this sample produce the same CDR3. The CDR3 nucleotides are TGTGCCAGCAGCGTAGGCGACTATGGCTACACCTTC. This gives the protein CASSVGDYGYTF. This sequence joins TRBV9 and TRBJ1-2; D is undetermined. Trimming took 0 bases from V and 3 from J, leaving 3 bases between them. CDR1 SGDLS and CDR2 YYNGEE come from the germline V gene. CDR3 size: 12 residues.

The chain uses TRBV11-2 and TRBJ1-1, with TRBD1 identical over 8 bases. Trimming cost V 4 bases and J 3 bases; bases outside gene matches: 10. This CDR3 has 16 residues. Germline-derived CDR1 and CDR2 are SGHAT and FQNNGV. CDR3 sequence reads: CASSSFSGGRDTEAFF. The DNA of the CDR3 is TGTGCCAGCAGCTCCTTCTCAGGGGGCCGGGACACTGAAGCTTTCTTT.

V usage is TRBV30 and J usage is TRBJ1-2, with 10 bases matching TRBD1. Per the germline V gene, CDR1 is GTSNPN and CDR2 is SVGIG (reference sequence). The CDR3 runs to 15 residues. The V segment lost 2 bases and the J segment 4 bases; nucleotides outside the gene matches: 7. The CDR3 DNA follows: TGTGCCTGGAGTCTTGACAGGGGGCTTGGCTATGGCTACACCTTC. This sequence encodes CAWSLDRGLGYGYTF.

The rearrangement uses TRBV6-4 and TRBJ2-5, with 10 bases that match TRBD2. J lost 1 base, V lost 3 bases, and 2 bases had no gene match. CDR1 and CDR2 from the germline V gene are MRHNA and SNTAGT. The CDR3 spans 15 residues. Here the CDR3 DNA reads TGTGCCAGCAGTGAAACTAGCGGGACCCAAGAGACCCAGTACTTC. It translates to CASSETSGTQETQYF.

This sequence joins TRBV6-5 and TRBJ1-4, with TRBD1 as a possible D gene (5 bases). Trimming removed 8 bases at V and 4 bases at J, with 14 bases between. There are 14 residues in the CDR3. Germline V lookup: CDR1 MNHEY, CDR2 SVGAGI. This CDR3 reads CASSGSRDNEKLFF. The CDR3, as DNA: TGTGCCAGCTCAGGGTCAAGGGATAATGAAAAACTGTTTTTT.

CDR3 amino acids: CASSRLAGSGANVLTF. In DNA form, the CDR3 reads TGCGCCAGCAGTAGACTAGCGGGATCTGGGGCCAACGTCCTGACTTTC. J is TRBJ2-6 and V is TRBV10-2; 11 nucleotides line up with TRBD2. Germline V gene data show CDR1 as WSHSY and CDR2 as SAAADI. The CDR3 totals 16 residues. V gave up 5 bases and J gave up 1 base; unmatched junction bases: 1.